A single sample is the source of the 20 T cell receptor beta chains below, sequenced in a study of blood T cell repertoires in COVID-19. TCRdb's table, derived via immunoSEQ multiplex PCR, lists solely in-frame clones and lacks some. This sample has over 130,000 clones, with 75% to 85% found just once. The sequencing input was peripheral blood. The receptor set was obtained from a woman aged 80 or over with active or convalescent COVID-19.

A few counts support this clone. The chain has TRBV11-2 and TRBJ2-7; 7 nucleotides align to TRBD1. The germline gives CDR1 SGHAT, CDR2 FQNNGV. This CDR3 region has 13 residues. The V and J ends lost 4 bases and 6 bases, in that order; junction bases with no gene match: 6. The DNA for the CDR3 is TGTGCCAGCAGCTACGACAGGGCTGGCGAGCAGTACTTC. It specifies CASSYDRAGEQYF.

CDR3: CASSPKRTYGSSYNSPLHF. CDR3 in DNA: TGTGCCAGCAGTCCAAAACGGACCTACGGGAGCTCCTATAATTCACCCCTCCACTTT. The gene calls are TRBV27 and TRBJ1-6; D remains ambiguous. V dropped 5 bases and J dropped 0 bases, with 20 bases sitting between them. There are 19 residues in the CDR3. CDR1 and CDR2 from the germline V gene are MNHEY and SMNVEV (reference sequence).

This clone was recorded only once. V usage is TRBV7-3 and J usage is TRBJ1-1, with D possibly being TRBD1 (6 bases). The CDR3 length is 16 residues. V shed 5 bases and J shed 3 bases, with 19 bases lying between them. Germline lookup yields CDR1 SGHTA and CDR2 FQGTGA. The CDR3 DNA sequence: TGTGCCAGCAGCCTACAGCCCAGGGGATTGGACACTGAAGCTTTCTTT. It encodes CASSLQPRGLDTEAFF.

This sequence joins TRBV18 and TRBJ2-6; TRBD1 agrees at 8 bases. Germline V lookup: CDR1 KGHSH, CDR2 LQKENI. J gave up 0 bases and V 3 bases, and 13 bases lay outside the gene matches. This CDR3 is built from 20 residues. CDR3 nucleotides: TGTGCCAGCTCACCCACTTTGGGACAGGAGTCGAGCTCTGGGGCCAACGTCCTGACTTTC. Translated, it gives CASSPTLGQESSSGANVLTF. The complete variable domain, with remaining parts taken from reference TRBV18 and TRBJ2-6, reads NAGVMQNPRHLVRRRGQEARLRCSPMKGHSHVYWYRQLPEEGLKFMVYLQKENIIDESGMPKERFSAEFPKEGPSILRIQQVVRGDSAAYFCASSPTLGQESSSGANVLTFGAGSRLTVL.

V is TRBV3-1 (or the pseudogene TRBV3-2) and J is TRBJ1-1; 7 bases fit TRBD1. In germline, CDR1 is LGHDT, CDR2 YNNKEL (reference sequence). The CDR3 spans 15 residues. The V segment lost 3 bases and the J segment 5 bases; nucleotides outside the gene matches: 9. The CDR3 bases are TGTGCCAGCAGCCAGTCCGACAGGGCGGGAACTGAAGCTTTCTTT. Its protein product is CASSQSDRAGTEAFF.

The V call is TRBV18, the J call TRBJ1-2; tentative D call: TRBD1 (6 bases). The CDR3 runs to 16 residues. The germline gives CDR1 KGHSH, CDR2 LQKENI. V lost 3 bases, J lost 8 bases, and 22 bases lay in between. CDR3 sequence: CASSPAGGGPNAGYTF. CDR3 sequence (DNA): TGTGCCAGCTCACCCGCGGGGGGGGGCCCCAATGCGGGCTACACCTTC.

The rearrangement joins TRBV6-2 or TRBV6-3 to TRBJ2-5; TRBD1 might be the D (6 bases). From germline, CDR1 is MNHEY and CDR2 SVGEGT. The V end lost 3 bases, the J end lost 4 bases, and 12 bases lay between the germline ends. This CDR3 comprises 14 residues. The CDR3 protein is CASSYTGLGETQYF. CDR3 nucleotides: TGTGCCAGCAGTTATACAGGGTTGGGAGAGACCCAGTACTTC.

V gene TRBV2 combines with J gene TRBJ2-2; TRBD2 matches 10 bases. The J segment lost 3 bases and the V segment lost 2 bases, leaving 3 bases of the junction unmatched. The length of the CDR3 is 16 residues. CDR1 and CDR2 from the germline V gene are SNHLY and FYNNEI. The CDR3 loop is CASSEWLAGDTGELFF. CDR3 nucleotides: TGTGCCAGCAGTGAATGGCTAGCGGGGGACACCGGGGAGCTGTTTTTT.

The CDR3: CASNTQIATNEKLFF. CDR3 nucleotides: TGTGCCAGCAACACACAGATAGCAACTAATGAAAAACTGTTTTTT. The chain is built from TRBV2 and TRBJ1-4; no definite D call. The V end lost 7 bases, the J end lost 0 bases, and 12 bases lay between the germline ends. Per the germline V gene, CDR1 is SNHLY and CDR2 is FYNNEI. The length of the CDR3 is 15 residues.

The CDR3 sequence: CASSLGGQGGPEQYF. CDR3 coding DNA: TGTGCCAGCAGCTTGGGGGGACAAGGGGGCCCCGAGCAGTACTTC. The chain carries TRBV5-4 and TRBJ2-7, with 7 bases matching TRBD1. The V gene's germline CDR1 is SGHNT and CDR2 YYREEE (reference sequence). CDR3 length: 15 amino acids. V trimming: 0 bases; J trimming: 6 bases; junction bases outside the gene matches: 9.

Points on this clone: The same CDR3 is also encoded by other DNA sequences in this sample. This sequence joins TRBV3-1 (or the pseudogene TRBV3-2) and TRBJ1-5, with 12 positions matching TRBD1. The germline V gene encodes CDR1 LGHDT and CDR2 YNNKEL (reference sequence). This CDR3 spans 15 amino acids. Trimming cost V 3 bases and J 6 bases; bases outside gene matches: 3. The CDR3 bases are TGTGCCAGCAGCCAGGGACAGGGGGCTGTTCAGCCCCAGCATTTT. It encodes CASSQGQGAVQPQHF.

The chain links TRBV5-6 to TRBJ1-2, with D tentatively TRBD1 (6 bases). Between the trimmed V and J ends, which lost 4 bases and 13 bases, there was a span of 23 bases. The CDR3 consists of 14 residues. Germline CDR1 is SGHDT and CDR2 is YYEEEE. The CDR3 here is CASSKNKGQGSSTF. The CDR3 nucleotides read TGTGCCAGCAGCAAAAATAAAGGGCAGGGGTCGAGCACCTTC.

This chain links TRBV10-3 with TRBJ1-2, with a possible D match to TRBD1 (6 bases). The CDR3 has 13 residues. Germline CDR1 reads ENHRY; CDR2 reads SYGVKD. V was pared by 7 bases and J by 6 bases, with 15 bases between. CDR3 protein: CAITGAPQDGYTF. The DNA of the CDR3 is TGTGCCATCACAGGGGCCCCTCAGGATGGCTACACCTTC.

V usage is TRBV3-1 (or the pseudogene TRBV3-2) and J usage is TRBJ2-6, with D tentatively TRBD1 (6 bases). V lost 4 bases to trimming and J lost 2 bases, with 9 bases between them. Germline-derived CDR1 and CDR2 are LGHDT and YNNKEL (reference sequence). This CDR3 contains 15 residues. The CDR3 loop reads CASSPTGPGANVLTF. The CDR3 nucleotides are TGTGCCAGCAGCCCTACAGGGCCTGGGGCCAACGTCCTGACTTTC.

The chain has TRBV27 and TRBJ1-2, with D tentatively TRBD1 (5 bases). V lost 4 bases and J lost 1, with 25 bases in between. CDR3 length: 19 residues. Germline V gene data show CDR1 as MNHEY and CDR2 as SMNVEV (reference sequence). The CDR3 sequence: CASSSAIPGGDGFNYGYTF. CDR3 bases: TGTGCCAGCAGTTCCGCGATACCGGGCGGGGACGGATTTAACTATGGCTACACCTTC.

This rearrangement joins TRBV10-1 to TRBJ2-3; D gene ambiguous. V was trimmed by 10 bases and J by 0 bases, leaving 11 bases between them. The germline V gene encodes CDR1 WNHNN and CDR2 SYGVQD (reference sequence). The CDR3 covers 13 residues. CDR3 loop: CATTPRSTDTQYF. CDR3 in DNA: TGCGCCACCACGCCTAGGAGCACAGATACGCAGTATTTT.

This clone appeared a few times. The rearrangement joins TRBV12-5 to TRBJ1-1; 7 bases agree with TRBD1. V shed 3 bases and J 3 bases; nucleotides not matched to a gene: 1. CDR1 is LGHNT and CDR2 is FRNRAP in the germline V gene. CDR3 length equals 13 residues. The CDR3 reads CASGFQGDTEAFF. For the CDR3, the DNA is TGTGCTAGTGGTTTTCAGGGGGACACTGAAGCTTTCTTT.

This sequence joins TRBV30 and TRBJ1-2; 8 positions match TRBD1. The CDR3 totals 16 residues. CDR1 is GTSNPN and CDR2 is SVGIG in the germline V gene (reference sequence). V gave up 1 base and J gave up 4 bases; unmatched junction bases: 11. The CDR3, as DNA: TGTGCCTGGAGTGGGGACAGGCGGTATATCGTCTATGGCTACACCTTC. Its translation: CAWSGDRRYIVYGYTF.

The chain links TRBV12-3 or TRBV12-4 to TRBJ1-5; no firm D call. V gave up 6 bases and J gave up 3 bases, with 3 bases separating them. This CDR3 is built from 11 residues. The CDR3 sequence is CASSLNQPQHF. CDR3 coding DNA: TGTGCCAGCAGCCTCAATCAGCCCCAGCATTTT.

The chain combines TRBV4-3 with TRBJ2-3, with D possibly TRBD1 on 7 matching bases. This CDR3 contains 15 residues. With 0 bases removed from V and 4 bases from J, the gap between germline ends came to 11 bases. Germline values: CDR1 LGHNA, CDR2 YSLEER. The chain's CDR3 is CASSQDGGGPDTQYF. The CDR3 DNA reads as TGCGCCAGCAGCCAAGACGGAGGGGGCCCAGATACGCAGTATTTT.